The 18 T cell receptor beta chains presented below share a single source sample, sequenced in a study of cytomegalovirus exposure and HLA in healthy donors. Using immunoSEQ multiplex PCR, the repertoire was profiled, and TCRdb retains in-frame clones only, with some absent. The sample contains over 200,000 clones, over 80% of which appear only once. The sequencing sample was made of PBMCs. The receptors come from a woman in her 30s in good health and CMV-seropositive.

This rearrangement joins TRBV11-2 to TRBJ2-7; TRBD2 agrees at 9 bases. CDR1 is SGHAT and CDR2 is FQNNGV in the germline V gene. The CDR3 runs to 17 residues. J lost 0 bases, V lost 3 bases, and 9 bases had no gene match. CDR3 nucleotides: TGTGCCAGCAGCTTTAAGCCGGGACTAGCATACTCCTACGAGCAGTACTTC. Encoded protein: CASSFKPGLAYSYEQYF.

This clone was detected once. The chain links TRBV29-1 to TRBJ2-3; D remains ambiguous. The germline CDR1 and CDR2 sequences are SQVTM and ANQGSEA. CDR3 length: 14 residues. The V gene lost 5 bases and the J gene lost 4 bases, with 16 bases spanning the gap. The CDR3, as DNA: TGCAGCGTTATAATCGATTCTCGGCCAGATACGCAGTATTTT. Protein product: CSVIIDSRPDTQYF.

The chain links TRBV25-1 to TRBJ2-6; unclear D gene. The V gene lost 2 bases and the J gene lost 2 bases, with 4 bases spanning the gap. This CDR3 has 14 amino acids. Germline V CDR1 and CDR2: MGHDK, SYGVNS. This chain's CDR3 is CASSEGAGANVLTF. The CDR3 coding sequence is TGTGCCAGCAGTGAAGGCGCTGGGGCCAACGTCCTGACTTTC.

The CDR3, as DNA: TGTGCCAGCAGTGAGGCGGGGGCTGGTCACACTGAAGCTTTCTTT. Protein: CASSEAGAGHTEAFF. The chain is built from TRBV2 and TRBJ1-1, with a tentative D call TRBD1 (6 bases). CDR3 size: 15 residues. Germline V gene data show CDR1 as SNHLY and CDR2 as FYNNEI. Trimming stripped 3 bases from V and 3 bases from J, with 14 bases between.

V is TRBV9 and J is TRBJ2-7; D may match TRBD1 or TRBD2 (5 bases each). CDR1 and CDR2 (germline): SGDLS, YYNGEE. Trimming shortened V by 3 bases and J by 6 bases, and 13 bases separated the two germline ends. The CDR3 loop spans 13 amino acids. Here the CDR3 DNA reads TGTGCCAGCAGCGCTAAGCAGGGACGCGAGCAGTACTTC. Translated, it gives CASSAKQGREQYF.

The rearrangement links TRBV9 to TRBJ2-7, with TRBD2 as a possible D gene (5 bases). The CDR3 sequence is 15 residues long. The V and J ends lost 4 bases and 5 bases respectively, with 19 bases between them. The germline V gene has CDR1 SGDLS and CDR2 YYNGEE. The CDR3 reads CASSPRSISVDEQYF. In nucleotides, the CDR3 is TGTGCCAGCAGCCCTCGGAGTATTAGCGTAGACGAGCAGTACTTC.

The chain employs TRBV7-2 and TRBJ2-1, with 7 bases aligning to TRBD1. With V trimmed by 4 bases and J by 8 bases, 8 bases remained unmatched. The CDR3 is made up of 14 amino acids. Germline lookup yields CDR1 SGHTA and CDR2 FQGNSA. CDR3 loop: CASSSQGEKYEQFF. The CDR3 region has the DNA TGTGCCAGCAGCTCCCAGGGGGAGAAATATGAGCAGTTCTTC. Full variable domain (outside the CDR3, taken from reference TRBV7-2 and TRBJ2-1): GAGVSQSPSNKVTEKGKDVELRCDPISGHTALYWYRQSLGQGLEFLIYFQGNSAPDKSGLPSDRFSAERTGGSVSTLTIQRTQQEDSAVYLCASSSQGEKYEQFFGPGTRLTVL.

As to this clone: At one of its ends the junction is not consistent with the germline gene, which may arise from a read error. This chain uses TRBV5-1 with TRBJ1-1; maybe TRBD1 (6 bases). The CDR3 runs to 13 residues. The germline V gene encodes CDR1 SGHRS and CDR2 YFSETQ. CDR3 loop: CASSPDRLFETFF. The CDR3, as DNA: TGCGCCAGCAGCCCTGACAGGTTATTTGAAACTTTCTTT.

This clone was seen only once. This chain connects TRBV5-1 to TRBJ1-3, with unresolved D. The V and J ends lost 5 bases and 7 bases respectively, with 10 bases between them. This CDR3 spans 12 amino acids. Germline assignment: CDR1 SGHRS and CDR2 YFSETQ. CDR3 DNA sequence: TGCGCCAGCAGTTTGCCGAGCAACACCATATATTTT. It codes for CASSLPSNTIYF.

The chain is built from TRBV28 and TRBJ1-1; D gene unclear. The germline gives CDR1 MDHEN, CDR2 SYDVKM. This CDR3 has 12 residues. Trimming left V 7 bases short and J 1 base short, with 7 bases between. This CDR3 is CASTLGNTEAFF. The CDR3 nucleotides are TGTGCCAGCACTTTGGGGAACACTGAAGCTTTCTTT. Full variable domain (rest looked up from reference TRBV28 and TRBJ1-1): DVKVTQSSRYLVKRTGEKVFLECVQDMDHENMFWYRQDPGLGLRLIYFSYDVKMKEKGDIPEGYSVSREKKERFSLILESASTNQTSMYLCASTLGNTEAFFGQGTRLTVV.

The chain recombines TRBV30 with TRBJ1-1; D is uncertain. The V end was cut by 0 bases, the J end by 0 bases, with 11 bases between. The CDR3 has 15 residues. The V gene's germline CDR1 is GTSNPN and CDR2 SVGIG (reference sequence). The CDR3 nucleotides are TGTGCCTGGAGTGTCGCCGACCGGGTGAACACTGAAGCTTTCTTT. It encodes CAWSVADRVNTEAFF.

The chain uses TRBV27 and TRBJ2-5; 7 positions match TRBD2. V lost 3 bases to trimming and J lost 5 bases; unmatched junction nucleotides: 3. CDR1 is MNHEY, CDR2 SMNVEV, per germline (reference sequence). The CDR3 length is 13 residues. CDR3 loop: CASSFVGGETQYF. The CDR3 region has the DNA TGTGCCAGCAGTTTTGTGGGGGGGGAGACCCAGTACTTC.

V is TRBV5-1 and J is TRBJ2-1; 10 bases line up with TRBD2. The V gene end was trimmed by 0 bases and the J gene end by 4 bases; junction bases not matched to a gene: 4. CDR3 length: 16 residues. Per the germline V gene, CDR1 is SGHRS and CDR2 is YFSETQ. The CDR3 DNA sequence: TGCGCCAGCAGCTTGGCTGGACTAGCGGCATACAATGAGCAGTTCTTC. Translating gives CASSLAGLAAYNEQFF.

This clone has only one observation. The chain joins TRBV11-2 to TRBJ2-7; TRBD1 might be the D (5 bases). The CDR3 contains 15 residues. Germline assignment: CDR1 SGHAT and CDR2 FQNNGV. V gave up 0 bases and J gave up 0 bases, with 9 bases separating them. CDR3 region: CASSLDRVGSYEQYF. The CDR3 nucleotides are TGTGCCAGCAGCTTAGACAGGGTTGGCTCCTACGAGCAGTACTTC.

This chain connects TRBV5-4 to TRBJ1-1, with TRBD1 matching over 9 bases. Unmatched junction bases numbered 6, after V lost 4 bases and J lost 5 bases. This CDR3 comprises 14 residues. Germline V CDR1 and CDR2: SGHNT, YYREEE (reference sequence). CDR3 in amino acids: CASSGGQGLTEAFF. Here the CDR3 DNA reads TGTGCCAGCAGCGGGGGACAGGGTTTGACTGAAGCTTTCTTT.

The V gene is TRBV5-1, the J gene TRBJ2-1; TRBD2 matches 10 bases. Trimming at V came to 0 bases and at J to 7 bases, leaving 1 base not matched to a gene. There are 14 residues in the CDR3. Germline V lookup: CDR1 SGHRS, CDR2 YFSETQ. CDR3 region: CASSLGAGGNEQFF. The CDR3 coding sequence is TGCGCCAGCAGCTTGGGAGCGGGAGGGAATGAGCAGTTCTTC.

The genes are TRBV4-2 and TRBJ1-1; D is undetermined. The ends were cut back, 1 base at V and 8 bases at J, with 11 bases in the middle. The CDR3 has 13 amino acids. Looked up from germline, CDR1 is LGHNA and CDR2 is YNFKEQ. CDR3 sequence: CASSQVEGLEAFF. The CDR3 nucleotides are TGTGCCAGCAGCCAAGTTGAGGGTTTAGAAGCTTTCTTT.

The chain employs TRBV6-1 and TRBJ1-5; D might be TRBD1 (6 bases). Trimming took off 7 bases at V and 5 bases at J, with 12 bases between the two ends. Germline lookup yields CDR1 MNHNS and CDR2 SASEGT. The CDR3 runs to 13 residues. CDR3 DNA sequence: TGTGCCAGCATGGAAACAGGGCATCAGCCCCAGCATTTT. Residues: CASMETGHQPQHF.